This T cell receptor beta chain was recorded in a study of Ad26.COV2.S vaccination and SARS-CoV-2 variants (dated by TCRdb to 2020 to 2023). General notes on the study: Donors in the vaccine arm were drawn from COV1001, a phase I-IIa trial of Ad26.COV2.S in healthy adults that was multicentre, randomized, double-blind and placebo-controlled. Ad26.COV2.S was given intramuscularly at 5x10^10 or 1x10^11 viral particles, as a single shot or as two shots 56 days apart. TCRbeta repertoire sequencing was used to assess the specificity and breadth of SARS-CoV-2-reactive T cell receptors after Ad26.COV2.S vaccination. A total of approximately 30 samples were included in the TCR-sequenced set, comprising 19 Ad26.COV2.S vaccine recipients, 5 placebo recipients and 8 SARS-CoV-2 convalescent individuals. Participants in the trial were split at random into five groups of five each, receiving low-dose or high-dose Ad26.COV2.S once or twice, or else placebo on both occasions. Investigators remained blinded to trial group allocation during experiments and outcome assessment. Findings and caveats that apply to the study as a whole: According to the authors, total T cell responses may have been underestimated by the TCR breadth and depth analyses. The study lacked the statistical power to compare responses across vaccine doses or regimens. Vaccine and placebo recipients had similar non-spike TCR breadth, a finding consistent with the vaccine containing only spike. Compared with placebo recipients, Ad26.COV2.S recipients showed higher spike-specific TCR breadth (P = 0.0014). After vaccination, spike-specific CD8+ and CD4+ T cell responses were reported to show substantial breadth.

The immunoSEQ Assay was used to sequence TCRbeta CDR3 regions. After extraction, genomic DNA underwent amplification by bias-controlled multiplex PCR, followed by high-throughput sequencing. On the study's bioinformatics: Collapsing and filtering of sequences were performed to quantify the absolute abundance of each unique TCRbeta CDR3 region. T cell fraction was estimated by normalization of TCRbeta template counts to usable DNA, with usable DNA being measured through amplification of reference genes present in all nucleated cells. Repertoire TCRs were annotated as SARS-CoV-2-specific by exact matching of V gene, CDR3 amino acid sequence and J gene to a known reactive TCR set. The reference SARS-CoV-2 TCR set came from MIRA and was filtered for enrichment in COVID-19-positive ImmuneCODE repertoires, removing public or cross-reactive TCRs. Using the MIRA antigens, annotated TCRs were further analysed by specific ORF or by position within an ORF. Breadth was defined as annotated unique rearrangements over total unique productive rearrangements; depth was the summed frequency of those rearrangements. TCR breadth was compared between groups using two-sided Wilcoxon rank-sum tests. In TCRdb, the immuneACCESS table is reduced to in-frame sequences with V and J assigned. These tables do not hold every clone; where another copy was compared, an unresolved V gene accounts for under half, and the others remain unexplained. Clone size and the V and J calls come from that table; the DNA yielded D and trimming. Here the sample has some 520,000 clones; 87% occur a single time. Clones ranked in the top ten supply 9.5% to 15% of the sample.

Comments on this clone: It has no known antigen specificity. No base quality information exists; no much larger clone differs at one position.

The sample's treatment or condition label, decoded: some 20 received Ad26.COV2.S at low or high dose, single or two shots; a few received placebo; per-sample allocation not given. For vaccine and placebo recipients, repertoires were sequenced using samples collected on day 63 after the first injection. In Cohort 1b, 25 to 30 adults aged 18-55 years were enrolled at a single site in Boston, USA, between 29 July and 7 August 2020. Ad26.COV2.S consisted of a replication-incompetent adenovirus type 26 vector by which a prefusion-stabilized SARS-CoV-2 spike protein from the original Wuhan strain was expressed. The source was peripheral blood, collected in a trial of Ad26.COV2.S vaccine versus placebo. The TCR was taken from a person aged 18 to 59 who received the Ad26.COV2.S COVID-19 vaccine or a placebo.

DNA sequence: TGTGCCAGCAGTTTATCCGGGACAGACGAGCAGTACTTC. Its coded protein is CASSLSGTDEQYF. The chain is assembled from TRBV12-3 or TRBV12-4 and TRBJ2-7, with TRBD1 identical over 7 junction bases. Relative to germline, V is missing 2 bases and J is missing 5 bases, with 3 bases of the junction outside any gene match. CDR3 length: 13 amino acids, cysteine to phenylalanine. Only the CDR3 part of the read is kept: 39 bases, read in frame from the first base.